This T cell receptor (beta chain) is from a study of blood T cell repertoires in COVID-19. Background on the study: COVID-19 samples collected from the United States, Italy and Spain covered acute and convalescent phases.

Assay: immunoSEQ multiplex PCR; the TCRdb copy retains only in-frame clones and omits some. The data contain under 150,000 clones, more than 90% of them singletons. Germline V gene sequence: CDR1 SGHNT, CDR2 YENEEA. V lost 6 bases and J lost 5, with 19 bases in between. The CDR3 totals 15 residues. The V gene is TRBV11-3, the J gene TRBJ2-5; tentatively, D is TRBD2 (6 bases). The source of this sequence is a man in his fifties or sixties with COVID-19, enrolled during active disease. Sequenced material: peripheral blood. Written as DNA, the CDR3 is TGTGCCAGCAGTACTACTTACGCCCGGGAGGAGACCCAGTACTTC. This translates into CASSTTYAREETQYF.